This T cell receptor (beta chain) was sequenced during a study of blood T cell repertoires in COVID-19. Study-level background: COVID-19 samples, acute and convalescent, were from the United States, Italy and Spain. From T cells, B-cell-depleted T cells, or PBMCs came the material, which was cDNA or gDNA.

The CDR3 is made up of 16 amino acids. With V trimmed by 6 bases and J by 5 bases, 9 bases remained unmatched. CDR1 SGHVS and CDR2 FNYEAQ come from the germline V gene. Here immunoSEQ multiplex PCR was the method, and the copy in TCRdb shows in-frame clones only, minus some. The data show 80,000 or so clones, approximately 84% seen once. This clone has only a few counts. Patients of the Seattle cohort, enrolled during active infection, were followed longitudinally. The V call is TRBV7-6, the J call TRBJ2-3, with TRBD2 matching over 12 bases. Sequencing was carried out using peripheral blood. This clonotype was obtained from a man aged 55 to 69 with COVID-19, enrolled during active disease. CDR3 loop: CASSSQTSGGVDTQYF. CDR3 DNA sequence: TGTGCCAGCAGTTCTCAGACTAGCGGGGGTGTAGATACGCAGTATTTT.